The sequence of this TCR beta chain was determined in a study of cytomegalovirus exposure and HLA in healthy donors. This PCR relied on a set of 60 Vbeta primers and 13 Jbeta primers. Measured with immunoSEQ multiplex PCR; TCRdb has only the in-frame clones, and not every one. This sample has 75,000 or so clones, with about 72% found just once. The CDR3 extends over 16 amino acids. Germline V gene lookup returns CDR1 MNHNS and CDR2 SASEGT. Unmatched junction bases numbered 12, after V lost 2 bases and J lost 6 bases. As to this clone: Its specificity is unknown.

Study results and limitations: It was assumed in the presence/absence analyses that sequencing depth was roughly uniform across donors.

Source material: PBMCs. The sequence came from a man in his forties or fifties in good health and CMV-seropositive. This chain uses TRBV6-1 with TRBJ2-7, with 8 nucleotides matching TRBD1. CDR3: CASSEFRDRGTGEQYF. CDR3 bases: TGTGCCAGCAGTGAATTTCGAGACAGGGGAACGGGCGAGCAGTACTTC.